The 5 T cell receptor beta chains presented below share a single source sample, sequenced in a study of T-cell reconstitution after alpha-beta-depleted transplantation in children. For TCRbeta, the library was prepared with unique molecular identifiers. TCRdb called the PCR reads again in MiXCR, with one record for every CDR3 protein. Among approximately 210,000 distinct CDR3 sequences listed, approximately 14% were seen once. The sample in question was PBMCs from the stem cell graft donor, obtained from the stem cell graft. These receptor sequences come from a human donor who donated a stem cell graft to a child with acute lymphoblastic leukemia.

The sample holds many counts of this clonotype. The chain uses TRBV20-1 and TRBJ1-5, with 8 nucleotides matching TRBD1. The length of the CDR3 is 14 residues. CDR1 is DFQATT, CDR2 SNEGSKA, per germline (reference sequence). V shed 4 bases and J 3 bases; nucleotides not matched to a gene: 5. The CDR3: CSAKQGDNNQPQHF. For the CDR3, the DNA is TGCAGTGCTAAACAGGGGGATAACAATCAGCCCCAGCATTTT.

The sample holds many counts of this clonotype. The V call is TRBV20-1, the J call TRBJ1-1; TRBD1 agrees at 8 bases. Germline V gene sequence: CDR1 DFQATT, CDR2 SNEGSKA (reference sequence). The CDR3 is 14 residues long. V was pared by 3 bases and J by 4 bases, with 7 bases of the junction left unmatched. CDR3 loop: CSARGADRATEAFF. The CDR3 DNA is TGCAGTGCTAGGGGGGCGGACAGGGCCACTGAAGCTTTCTTT.

This rearrangement joins TRBV6-5 to TRBJ2-7; 10 nucleotides align to TRBD2. The V segment lost 5 bases and the J segment 4 bases; nucleotides outside the gene matches: 2. From germline, CDR1 is MNHEY and CDR2 SVGAGI. CDR3 length equals 13 residues. The CDR3 reads CASSTSGVYEQYF. DNA of the CDR3: TGTGCCAGCAGTACTAGCGGGGTTTACGAGCAGTACTTC.

This clonotype was counted many times. This chain links TRBV5-1 with TRBJ2-1; D is perhaps TRBD2 (6 bases). The length of the CDR3 is 19 residues. In germline, CDR1 is SGHRS, CDR2 YFSETQ. V dropped 0 bases and J dropped 1 base, with 20 bases sitting between them. Here the CDR3 reads CASSLAVFGGGYSYNEQFF. In DNA form, the CDR3 reads TGCGCCAGCAGCTTGGCCGTTTTCGGGGGAGGATATTCCTACAATGAGCAGTTCTTC.

V is TRBV7-9 and J is TRBJ2-3, with D perhaps matching TRBD2 (5 bases). The CDR3 has 16 amino acids. Between the trimmed V and J ends, which lost 1 base and 2 bases, there was a span of 13 bases. Germline-derived CDR1 and CDR2 are SEHNR and FQNEAQ (reference sequence). CDR3 nucleotide sequence: TGTGCCAGCAGCTTAGAGAGGGCTAGAATCACAGATACGCAGTATTTT. This sequence encodes CASSLERARITDTQYF.